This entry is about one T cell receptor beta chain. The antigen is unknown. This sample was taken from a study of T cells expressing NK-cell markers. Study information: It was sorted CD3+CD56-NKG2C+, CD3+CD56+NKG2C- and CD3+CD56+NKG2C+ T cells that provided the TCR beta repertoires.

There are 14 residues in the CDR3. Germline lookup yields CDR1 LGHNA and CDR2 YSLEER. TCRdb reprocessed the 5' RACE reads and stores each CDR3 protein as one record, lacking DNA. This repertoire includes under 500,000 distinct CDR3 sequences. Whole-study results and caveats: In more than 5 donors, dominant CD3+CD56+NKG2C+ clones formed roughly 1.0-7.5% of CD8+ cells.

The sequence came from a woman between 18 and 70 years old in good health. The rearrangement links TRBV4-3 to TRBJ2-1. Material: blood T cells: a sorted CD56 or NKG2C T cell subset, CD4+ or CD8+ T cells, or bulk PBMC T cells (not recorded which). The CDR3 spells CASSQVWGVNEQFF.